These 18 T cell receptor beta chains came from one sample sequenced in a study of CD8+ T cells in alopecia areata (dated 2018 in TCRdb). Libraries were constructed by the immunoSEQ multiplex PCR assay. To provide template for TCR sequencing, every sample had RNA extracted and reverse transcribed into cDNA. TCRdb mirrors the immuneACCESS table, restricted to in-frame sequences. Some clones are absent from its copies; in checked studies, under half trace to an unresolved V gene, and the reason for the others is unknown. Recorded for this sample are some 180,000 clones; roughly 53% of them occurred a single time. In total, the top ten clones hold 10% to 11% of the sample. The sample's time point label, in plain terms: around 24 weeks on oral tofacitinib. This specimen's treatment or condition label, interpreted: oral pan-JAK inhibitor, 5-10 mg twice daily. Sequencing used CD8+ T cells sorted from blood, obtained at week 24, from a patient treated with tofacitinib. The source is a human donor with alopecia areata.

The chain is built from TRBV29-1 and TRBJ2-1; D is perhaps TRBD2 (6 bases). This CDR3 contains 12 residues. Per germline, CDR1 SQVTM and CDR2 ANQGSEA. Deletions cut 3 bases from V and 4 bases from J, with 7 bases between. CDR3 in amino acids: CSVDRGYNEQFF. CDR3 bases: TGCAGCGTTGATCGGGGGTACAATGAGCAGTTCTTC.

The V gene is TRBV27, the J gene TRBJ1-1; tentatively, D is TRBD1 (5 bases). V was trimmed by 2 bases and J by 2 bases, leaving 9 bases between them. This CDR3 spans 14 amino acids. Looked up from germline, CDR1 is MNHEY and CDR2 is SMNVEV (reference sequence). CDR3: CASSLGGSNTEAFF. CDR3 in DNA: TGTGCCAGCAGTTTAGGGGGAAGCAACACTGAAGCTTTCTTT.

The CDR3 is CASSSTQSSYEQYF. DNA for the CDR3: TGTGCCAGCAGTTCTACTCAAAGCTCCTACGAGCAGTACTTC. The chain combines TRBV6-5 with TRBJ2-7; D remains unclear. Germline assignment: CDR1 MNHEY and CDR2 SVGAGI. V lost 4 bases to trimming and J lost 0 bases, with 10 bases between them. CDR3 length: 14 amino acids.

The chain has TRBV30 and TRBJ1-1, with D tentatively TRBD1 (5 bases). From germline, CDR1 is GTSNPN and CDR2 SVGIG (reference sequence). This CDR3 spans 15 amino acids. Trimming took 5 bases from V and 5 from J, leaving 21 bases between them. The CDR3 loop reads CAWDSGAPKGTEAFF. In nucleotides, the CDR3 is TGTGCCTGGGATTCCGGGGCCCCGAAGGGGACTGAAGCTTTCTTT.

The rearrangement joins TRBV29-1 to TRBJ2-7; 9 bases align to TRBD1. Germline trimming cut 7 bases from V and 5 bases from J; bases unmatched to any gene: 12. Germline V CDR1 and CDR2: SQVTM, ANQGSEA. The CDR3 runs to 14 residues. DNA of the CDR3: TGCAGCGCCGGGGTCGGGACAGGGAACCACGAGCAGTACTTC. It is translated as CSAGVGTGNHEQYF.

The V call is TRBV27, the J call TRBJ2-7, with no clear D. The germline V gene has CDR1 MNHEY and CDR2 SMNVEV (reference sequence). The CDR3 runs 12 residues. The V end was cut by 5 bases, the J end by 6 bases, with 11 bases between. The CDR3 region is CASSSEGIEQYF. In DNA form, the CDR3 reads TGTGCCAGCAGTAGCGAAGGTATCGAGCAGTACTTC.

The chain has TRBV6-5 and TRBJ2-7; D is possibly TRBD2 (7 bases). CDR3 length: 13 amino acids. Germline assignment: CDR1 MNHEY and CDR2 SVGAGI. With 3 bases removed from V and 7 bases from J, the gap between germline ends came to 13 bases. The CDR3 DNA follows: TGTGCCAGCAGTTATGGGACTACAGGGGAGCAGTACTTC. It encodes CASSYGTTGEQYF.

There are a few counts of this clone. The rearrangement uses TRBV4-3 and TRBJ2-7, with D tentatively TRBD1 or TRBD2 (5 bases each). The CDR3 spans 15 residues. CDR1 is LGHNA, CDR2 YSLEER, per germline. V was trimmed by 1 base and J by 0 bases, leaving 10 bases between them. CDR3 sequence: CASSQVAGGSYEQYF. In nucleotides, the CDR3 is TGCGCCAGCAGCCAAGTTGCTGGGGGCTCCTACGAGCAGTACTTC.

This chain connects TRBV9 to TRBJ2-2; tentative D call: TRBD1 (6 bases). Per the germline V gene, CDR1 is SGDLS and CDR2 is YYNGEE. V lost 0 bases, J lost 6 bases, and 6 bases lay in between. The CDR3 is 13 amino acids. The CDR3 protein is CASSVGGPGELFF. CDR3 bases: TGTGCCAGCAGCGTAGGGGGGCCCGGGGAGCTGTTTTTT.

The genes are TRBV6-1 and TRBJ1-2, with D possibly being TRBD1 (5 bases). Germline V gene data show CDR1 as MNHNS and CDR2 as SASEGT. The length of the CDR3 is 15 residues. Trimming removed 1 base from V and 8 bases from J, with 17 bases in between. The CDR3 loop reads CASSEGFGTAAGYTF. DNA of the CDR3: TGTGCCAGCAGTGAAGGGTTTGGGACGGCCGCGGGCTACACCTTC.

The rearrangement links TRBV9 to TRBJ2-3; 9 bases are shared with TRBD2. This CDR3 is 14 amino acids long. Germline V gene lookup returns CDR1 SGDLS and CDR2 YYNGEE. Germline trimming cut 2 bases from V and 5 bases from J; bases unmatched to any gene: 3. CDR3 coding DNA: TGTGCCAGCAGCGTTGTAGCGGGGGAAGATACGCAGTATTTT. This translates into CASSVVAGEDTQYF.

V gene TRBV29-1 combines with J gene TRBJ2-7, with no clear D. The CDR3 length is 11 residues. Trimming stripped 2 bases from V and 9 bases from J, with 11 bases between. Germline loops: CDR1 SQVTM, CDR2 ANQGSEA. DNA of the CDR3: TGCAGCGTTGAATATGGCGCAGGGCAGTACTTC. Protein product: CSVEYGAGQYF.

The sample holds a few counts of this clone. The V call is TRBV29-1, the J call TRBJ2-7; no clear D gene. CDR1 is SQVTM and CDR2 is ANQGSEA in the germline V gene. The CDR3 has 15 amino acids. Trimming shortened V by 8 bases and J by 1 base, and 21 bases separated the two germline ends. Written as DNA, the CDR3 is TGCAGCCCCCGTTTCGACCCTGATGGGTCCTACGAGCAGTACTTC. Residues: CSPRFDPDGSYEQYF.

The rearrangement joins TRBV27 to TRBJ1-4; tentative D call: TRBD1 (6 bases). The CDR3 consists of 13 residues. CDR1 MNHEY and CDR2 SMNVEV come from the germline V gene (reference sequence). The V end lost 3 bases, the J end lost 7 bases, and 9 bases lay between the germline ends. This CDR3 is CASSLGAGEKLFF. The CDR3 DNA follows: TGTGCCAGCAGTTTGGGGGCCGGTGAAAAACTGTTTTTT.

This clone was observed a few times. The J gene is TRBJ2-7, the V gene TRBV29-1, with 10 bases that match TRBD2. The CDR3 covers 15 residues. CDR1 SQVTM and CDR2 ANQGSEA come from the germline V gene. Germline trimming cut 4 bases from V and 2 bases from J; bases unmatched to any gene: 8. This CDR3 is CSVVASGGLTYEQYF. The CDR3 bases are TGCAGCGTTGTGGCTAGCGGGGGCCTCACCTACGAGCAGTACTTC.

The J gene is TRBJ2-4, the V gene TRBV5-1; D call uncertain. The CDR3 has 19 amino acids. The germline V gene encodes CDR1 SGHRS and CDR2 YFSETQ. Trimming took 0 bases from V and 0 from J, leaving 19 bases between them. CDR3 amino acids: CASSLALGPTGVAKNIQYF. The CDR3 DNA follows: TGCGCCAGCAGCTTGGCCTTAGGACCTACGGGCGTAGCCAAAAACATTCAGTACTTC.

This clone was observed a single time. At the DNA level, this CDR3 is encoded by other sequences in the same sample as well. The rearrangement links TRBV30 to TRBJ2-7; D may correspond to TRBD1 or TRBD2 (5 bases each). The CDR3 is 13 residues long. The V end was cut by 0 bases, the J end by 4 bases, with 10 bases between. Germline V gene lookup returns CDR1 GTSNPN and CDR2 SVGIG (reference sequence). As DNA, the CDR3 is TGTGCCTGGAGTGTTGGGGGTGGATACGAGCAGTACTTC. As protein: CAWSVGGGYEQYF. Full variable domain (remainder filled in from reference TRBV30 and TRBJ2-7): SQTIHQWPATLVQPVGSPLSLECTVEGTSNPNLYWYRQAAGRGLQLLFYSVGIGQISSEVPQNLSASRPQDRQFILSSKKLLLSDSGFYLCAWSVGGGYEQYFGPGTRLTVT.

This clone showed up just a few times. This chain joins TRBV29-1 and TRBJ2-4; D is ambiguous. Per germline, CDR1 SQVTM and CDR2 ANQGSEA. The CDR3 is 11 residues long. V lost 4 bases to trimming and J lost 0 bases, with 1 base between them. CDR3 sequence (DNA): TGCAGCGTTGTAGCCAAAAACATTCAGTACTTC. Its protein product is CSVVAKNIQYF. The complete variable domain, with remaining parts taken from reference TRBV29-1 and TRBJ2-4, reads SAVISQKPSRDICQRGTSLTIQCQVDSQVTMMFWYRQQPGQSLTLIATANQGSEATYESGFVIDKFPISRPNLTFSTLTVSNMSPEDSSIYLCSVVAKNIQYFGAGTRLSVL.